The clone carrying this T cell receptor beta chain turned up a few times. The antigen remains unidentified. The sample is drawn from a study of cytomegalovirus exposure and HLA in healthy donors. Whole-study results and caveats: Many donors shared some public TCRs, even though most TCR sequences were rare. Serostatus for CMV was the only available immune exposure information. Overall, approximately 150 TCR beta chains were annotated as cytomegalovirus-associated.

The CDR3 is made up of 12 amino acids. Germline V gives CDR1 SGHTA, CDR2 FQGNSA. Trimming pared 4 bases from V and 6 bases from J, leaving 10 bases between. Healthy bone marrow donors formed the donor group. A multiplex PCR was run with 60 Vbeta primers and 13 Jbeta primers. Clones were read by immunoSEQ multiplex PCR, and TCRdb kept only the in-frame ones, dropping some. This sample has a few hundred thousand clones, with about 75% found just once. The TCR originated in a man in his late teens or twenties in good health and CMV-seronegative. The chain carries TRBV7-2 and TRBJ2-7; possible D gene TRBD1, 5 bases. Sequencing was performed on PBMCs. Here the CDR3 DNA reads TGTGCCAGCAGCTGGACCCAGGGCGAGCAGTACTTC. Residues: CASSWTQGEQYF. The full variable domain, rest sourced from reference TRBV7-2 and TRBJ2-7, is GAGVSQSPSNKVTEKGKDVELRCDPISGHTALYWYRQSLGQGLEFLIYFQGNSAPDKSGLPSDRFSAERTGGSVSTLTIQRTQQEDSAVYLCASSWTQGEQYFGPGTRLTVT.